The clone carrying this TCR beta chain was detected only once. These data belong to a study of blood T cell repertoires in COVID-19. As handled by the study authors: Amplification from reference gene primers served as the basis for estimated nucleated cell counts. Some clones are missing from TCRdb's copy, which holds only in-frame ones; the method was immunoSEQ multiplex PCR. V and J calls and clone size come straight from that table; D and trimming were deduced from the DNA. The sample lists some 150,000 clones, roughly 81% occurring once. This TCR derives from a human donor with acute or convalescent COVID-19. The donor label of this sample is uncertain. The specimen sequenced was peripheral blood.

In DNA form, the CDR3 reads TGTGCCAGCAGCCCCGGGTCAGGGGGTGTCTATGGCTACACCTTC. This gives the protein CASSPGSGGVYGYTF. The gene calls are TRBV11-1 and TRBJ1-2; 7 bases map to TRBD1. Germline lookup yields CDR1 SGHAT and CDR2 FQDESV (reference sequence). Trimming removed 5 bases from V and 4 bases from J; junction bases left unmatched: 10. CDR3 length equals 15 residues.